This T cell receptor (beta chain) was identified in a study of T-cell reconstitution after alpha-beta-depleted transplantation in children. Broader study findings: The study reportedly traced alpha-beta T cells about two months after transplant to several hundred expanded graft clones.

This CDR3 contains 14 residues. The V end was cut by 3 bases, the J end by 0 bases, with 8 bases between. Construction of the TCRbeta library involved unique molecular identifiers. TCRdb used MiXCR to reprocess the PCR reads, holding one entry per CDR3 protein. Of 780,000 or so distinct CDR3 sequences listed, around 15% were seen once; the top ten hold about 4.6%. This clonotype has a handful of counts. Its cognate antigen is unknown. This sample comprised PBMCs, mostly from graft donor cells, obtained 360 days after TCRalphabeta/CD19-depleted stem cell transplant. This receptor was taken from a male patient under 18 who had a stem cell transplant for acute lymphoblastic leukemia, so the T cells may come from the graft donor. The J gene is TRBJ1-1, the V gene TRBV12-3 or TRBV12-4; D is uncertain. The CDR3 DNA follows: TGTGCCAGCAGTTTGCTGAGGGTGAACACTGAAGCTTTCTTT. As protein: CASSLLRVNTEAFF.